This T cell receptor (beta chain) emerged from a study of T cell responses to AZD1222 COVID-19 vaccine. Study conclusions and caveats: Spike-specific TCR depth and breadth grew after two AZD1222 doses.

V was clipped by 7 bases and J by 1 base, with 10 bases between them. Germline V gene lookup returns CDR1 MNHEY and CDR2 SVGAGI. The CDR3 spans 13 residues. In regard to this clone: Its antigen remains unknown.

Using immunoSEQ multiplex PCR, the repertoire was profiled, and TCRdb retains in-frame clones only, with some absent. This table holds 90,000 to 120,000 clones, around 87% found once. The source of this sequence is an adult in good health. The specimen was peripheral blood, collected on day 0 of AZD1222 vaccination. The chain carries TRBV6-5 and TRBJ1-1; D may be TRBD1 (5 bases). The CDR3 region has the DNA TGTGCCAGCAAAAGACAGAGGAACACTGAAGCTTTCTTT. As protein: CASKRQRNTEAFF.